These 9 T cell receptor beta chains share one sample of origin, sequenced in a study of cytomegalovirus exposure and HLA in healthy donors. The PCR ran on 60 Vbeta and 13 Jbeta primers. Sequenced by immunoSEQ multiplex PCR; TCRdb stores in-frame clones only, minus some. Counted here are some 190,000 clones, about three quarters occurring once; the ten biggest clones make up over 2%. The sequenced material came from PBMCs. These receptors all stem from a woman younger than 45 in good health and CMV-seropositive.

The chain combines TRBV5-1 with TRBJ2-5; weak D call: TRBD2 (5 bases). The V and J ends lost 0 bases and 1 base respectively, with 7 bases between them. The CDR3 runs to 14 residues. Germline V lookup: CDR1 SGHRS, CDR2 YFSETQ. Here the CDR3 reads CASSLGAGQETQYF. CDR3 DNA sequence: TGCGCCAGCAGCTTGGGGGCGGGCCAAGAGACCCAGTACTTC.

This clone was counted a few times. V gene TRBV6-1 combines with J gene TRBJ1-4; D perhaps matches TRBD1 (6 bases). Germline CDR1 reads MNHNS; CDR2 reads SASEGT. The V gene lost 7 bases and the J gene lost 7 bases, with 16 bases spanning the gap. This CDR3 has 14 amino acids. The DNA for the CDR3 is TGTGCCAGCACTAAAAACAGGGATACTGAAAAACTGTTTTTT. Protein sequence: CASTKNRDTEKLFF.

This clone has only one observation. The genes are TRBV4-2 and TRBJ2-7, with 8 bases lining up with TRBD2. The CDR3 sequence is 16 residues long. Looked up from germline, CDR1 is LGHNA and CDR2 is YNFKEQ. J gave up 3 bases and V 0 bases, and 7 bases lay outside the gene matches. The CDR3 here is CASSQDEVAGFYEQYF. Written as DNA, the CDR3 is TGTGCCAGCAGCCAAGATGAAGTAGCGGGATTCTACGAGCAGTACTTC.

This clone turned up a few times. The chain joins TRBV5-1 to TRBJ2-2; no reliable D call. This CDR3 contains 13 residues. CDR1 and CDR2 from the germline V gene are SGHRS and YFSETQ. The germline V and J ends were trimmed by 0 bases and 7 bases, with 7 bases remaining between them. The CDR3: CASSLAYNGELFF. For the CDR3, the DNA is TGCGCCAGCAGCTTGGCCTATAACGGGGAGCTGTTTTTT. Full variable domain (missing parts from reference TRBV5-1 and TRBJ2-2): KAGVTQTPRYLIKTRGQQVTLSCSPISGHRSVSWYQQTPGQGLQFLFEYFSETQRNKGNFPGRFSGRQFSNSRSEMNVSTLELGDSALYLCASSLAYNGELFFGEGSRLTVL.

The V gene is TRBV29-1, the J gene TRBJ2-1, with a tentative D call TRBD2 (7 bases). V was pared by 6 bases and J by 9 bases, with 21 bases between. Germline V gene lookup returns CDR1 SQVTM and CDR2 ANQGSEA. This CDR3 contains 14 residues. The CDR3: CSVVGGTNLAEQFF. The CDR3 coding sequence is TGCAGCGTGGTAGGGGGGACTAATCTGGCTGAGCAGTTCTTC.

This rearrangement joins TRBV6-1 to TRBJ2-5; D is undetermined. Germline CDR1 is MNHNS and CDR2 is SASEGT. Trimming shortened V by 6 bases and J by 5 bases, and 13 bases separated the two germline ends. This CDR3 has 13 amino acids. CDR3 residues: CASSLLGVETQYF. CDR3 coding DNA: TGTGCCAGCAGCCTGCTAGGTGTCGAGACCCAGTACTTC.

This sequence joins TRBV2 and TRBJ1-3; no definite D call. Trimming took 3 bases from V and 4 from J, leaving 4 bases between them. The CDR3 length is 12 residues. The germline gives CDR1 SNHLY, CDR2 FYNNEI. Here the CDR3 reads CASSDEGNTIYF. The CDR3 DNA sequence: TGTGCCAGCAGTGATGAGGGAAACACCATATATTTT. Looking up the rest from reference TRBV2 and TRBJ1-3 gives the full variable domain: EPEVTQTPSHQVTQMGQEVILRCVPISNHLYFYWYRQILGQKVEFLVSFYNNEISEKSEIFDDQFSVERPDGSNFTLKIRSTKLEDSAMYFCASSDEGNTIYFGEGSWLTVV.

This clone occurred a few times. The V call is TRBV29-1, the J call TRBJ2-1; D possibly corresponds to TRBD1 (5 bases). Germline V lookup: CDR1 SQVTM, CDR2 ANQGSEA. The CDR3 is 14 residues long. V was trimmed by 3 bases and J by 4 bases, leaving 13 bases between them. The CDR3 reads CSVDISRAYNEQFF. As DNA, the CDR3 is TGCAGCGTTGATATTTCCAGGGCTTACAATGAGCAGTTCTTC.

The V call is TRBV11-2, the J call TRBJ2-7; D is undetermined. The CDR3 is made up of 11 amino acids. Trimming left V 4 bases short and J 2 bases short, with 3 bases between. Per germline, CDR1 SGHAT and CDR2 FQNNGV. CDR3: CASSYTYEQYF. The CDR3 DNA reads TGTGCCAGCAGCTACACCTACGAGCAGTACTTC.